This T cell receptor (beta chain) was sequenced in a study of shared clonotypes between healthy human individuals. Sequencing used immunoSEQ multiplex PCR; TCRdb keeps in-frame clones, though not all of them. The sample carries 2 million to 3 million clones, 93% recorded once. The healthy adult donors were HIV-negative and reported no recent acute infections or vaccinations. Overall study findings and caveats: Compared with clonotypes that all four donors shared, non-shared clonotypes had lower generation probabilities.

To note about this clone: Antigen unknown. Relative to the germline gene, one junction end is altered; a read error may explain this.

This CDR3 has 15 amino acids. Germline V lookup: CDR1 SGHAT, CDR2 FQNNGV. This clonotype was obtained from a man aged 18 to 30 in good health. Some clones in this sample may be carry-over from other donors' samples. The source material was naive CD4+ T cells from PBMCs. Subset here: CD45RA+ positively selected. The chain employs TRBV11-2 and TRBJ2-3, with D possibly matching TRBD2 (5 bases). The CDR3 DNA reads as TGTGCCAGCAGCTTACAACCGGGGAGCACAGATGCGCAGTATTTT. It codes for CASSLQPGSTDAQYF.